This T cell receptor beta chain was identified in a study of T-cell memory formation after mild COVID-19. Study summary: Largely donor-specific TCR clusters were found. Notes on the study in general: Pre-infection memory held some responding clones, suggesting pre-existing cross-reactive T cells responded.

TCRdb used MiXCR to reprocess the 5' RACE reads, holding one entry per CDR3 protein. The repertoire has 50,000 to 70,000 distinct CDR3 sequences, 12% of them found once; the top ten carry under 25%. This clonotype has a count of ten or more. Its cognate antigen is unknown. This CDR3 is built from 16 residues. Trimming cost V 6 bases and J 0 bases, with 15 bases left between them. The chain employs TRBV12-3 or TRBV12-4 and TRBJ1-5; D is undetermined. The sample was PBMCs or a T cell subset sorted from them (not recorded which). The source of this sequence is a man between 18 and 29 years old who had mild COVID-19 (a few samples of this study predate the infection). Cell type and time point are not known. CDR3 bases: TGTGCCAGCAGAACTTCGACTGGGGTTAGCAATCAGCCCCAGCATTTT. Amino acid sequence: CASRTSTGVSNQPQHF.